These 32 T cell receptor beta chains were sequenced from one sample in a study of T cell clonality in common variable immunodeficiency (dated by TCRdb to about 2015). The paper's findings and limits, for the study overall: CVID TCRbeta sequences reportedly showed fewer deletions and N-nucleotide insertions and lacked highly modified clones with 13 or more V deletions.

Library preparation employed the immunoSEQ multiplex PCR assay. The source is immuneACCESS, and TCRdb retained only in-frame sequences with V and J called. Part of the clones is not carried over; for the studies checked, unresolved V genes explain less than half of this, and the remainder is unexplained. The table gives under 35,000 clones for this sample, with none occurring only once. Together, the top ten hold about 5% of the sample. No cognate antigen is known for these TCRs. The sample consisted of peripheral blood mononuclear cells. Receptors originate from a human donor with common variable immunodeficiency.

This clone was counted many times. The CDR3 extends 3 residues past the end of the read, so its final part is completed from the germline J gene. The chain joins TRBV20-1 to TRBJ2-5; the D gene is possibly TRBD1 (6 bases). V was clipped by 2 bases and J by 5 bases, with 15 bases between them. Looked up from germline, CDR1 is DFQATT and CDR2 is SNEGSKA (reference sequence). The CDR3 is 14 residues long. CDR3 amino acids: CSARRTVTGETQYF. Incomplete CDR3 DNA: TGCAGTGCTAGAAGGACTGTCACAGGGGAGACC.

This clone has at least ten counts. The CDR3 end is not reached by the read, which stops 3 residues before it; the germline J gene fills it in. The genes are TRBV2 and TRBJ1-2, with D possibly matching TRBD1 (5 bases). The CDR3 runs 13 residues. The germline V gene has CDR1 SNHLY and CDR2 FYNNEI. The V and J ends lost 5 bases and 3 bases respectively, with 10 bases between them. The sequenced part of the CDR3 DNA is TGTGCCAGCAGTCCCCAGGGCTACTATGGC. The encoded protein is CASSPQGYYG. The whole CDR3 protein reads CASSPQGYYGYTF.

This clone was counted between two and nine times. The read stops 3 residues short of the end of the CDR3; the missing end is completed from the germline J gene. This rearrangement joins TRBV19 to TRBJ1-1, with TRBD1 identical over 8 bases. This CDR3 contains 13 residues. V gave up 4 bases and J gave up 3 bases; unmatched junction bases: 1. CDR1 and CDR2 (germline): LNHDA, SQIVND (reference sequence). The CDR3: CASSNRGDTEAFF. The sequenced part of the CDR3 DNA is TGTGCCAGTAGTAACAGGGGGGACACTGAA.

This clone showed up just a few times. CDR3 bases read: TGCAGTGCTAGAGATCTCGTTAACGGGGGGGCCAGTAATGAG. Encoded protein: CSARDLVNGGASNE. The full-length CDR3 reads as CSARDLVNGGASNEQFF. The chain recombines TRBV20-1 with TRBJ2-1; 8 positions match TRBD2. Read coverage stops 3 residues before the CDR3 terminus; the germline J gene supplies the remainder. This CDR3 contains 17 residues. V shed 0 bases and J 7 bases; nucleotides not matched to a gene: 14. The V gene's germline CDR1 is DFQATT and CDR2 SNEGSKA (reference sequence).

This clone has a count of ten or more. The CDR3: CASSFVAGGYNEQFF. The covered CDR3 bases are TGTGCCAGCAGCTTCGTAGCGGGGGGGTACAATGAG. The chain employs TRBV7-3 and TRBJ2-1; 11 nucleotides align to TRBD2. The CDR3 is cut off 3 residues early in the read; its end comes from the germline J gene. The CDR3 sequence is 15 residues long. CDR1 and CDR2 from the germline V gene are SGHTA and FQGTGA. Trimming at V came to 3 bases and at J to 4 bases, leaving 2 bases not matched to a gene.

At least ten counts were recorded for this clone. Read data end 3 residues before the CDR3 end; the end is taken from the germline J gene. The V call is TRBV7-9, the J call TRBJ2-3; 9 bases fit TRBD1. The CDR3 runs 13 residues. V gave up 8 bases and J gave up 3 bases; unmatched junction bases: 3. In germline, CDR1 is SEHNR, CDR2 FQNEAQ (reference sequence). CDR3 loop: CASLGQGTDTQYF. CDR3 bases read: TGTGCCAGCCTAGGACAGGGGACAGATACG.

In its sample, this clone was seen a few times. The CDR3 end falls 3 residues outside the read, so it is completed with the germline J gene. This sequence joins TRBV7-9 and TRBJ1-3; 9 nucleotides line up with TRBD1. CDR3 length: 14 residues. With 6 bases clipped from V and 3 bases from J, the junction kept 3 bases outside the gene matches. Germline V gene sequence: CDR1 SEHNR, CDR2 FQNEAQ (reference sequence). The CDR3 loop is CASRWDRDGNTIYF. The covered CDR3 bases are TGTGCCAGCAGATGGGACAGGGATGGAAACACC. Looking up the rest from reference TRBV7-9 and TRBJ1-3 gives the full variable domain: DTGVSQNPRHKITKRGQNVTFRCDPISEHNRLYWYRQTLGQGPEFLTYFQNEAQLEKSRLLSDRFSAERPKGSFSTLEIQRTEQGDSAMYLCASRWDRDGNTIYFGEGSWLTVV.

This clone was found a few times. The read ends 3 residues before the CDR3 terminus; that terminus is restored from the germline J gene. The V and J genes are TRBV7-8 and TRBJ2-7; 8 bases are a match to TRBD1. V was pared by 1 base and J by 6 bases, with 5 bases of the junction left unmatched. Germline V gene sequence: CDR1 SGHVS, CDR2 FQNEAQ. The CDR3 length is 14 residues. The sequenced CDR3 bases are TGTGCCAGCAGCTTAGGTCAGGGGGCAAGCGAG. It is translated as CASSLGQGASE. The full CDR3 protein is CASSLGQGASEQYF.

This clone has ten or more counts. The CDR3 end falls 3 residues outside the read, so it is completed with the germline J gene. The chain uses TRBV29-1 and TRBJ1-2, with 7 bases lining up with TRBD1. Germline-derived CDR1 and CDR2 are SQVTM and ANQGSEA. The CDR3 covers 12 residues. Unmatched junction bases numbered 8, after V lost 7 bases and J lost 6 bases. Incomplete CDR3 DNA: TGCAGCGCACTGACAGGGCAGCATGGC. Translated: CSALTGQHG. Given in full, the CDR3 is CSALTGQHGYTF.

A word on this clone: Read coverage stops 3 residues before the CDR3 terminus; the germline J gene supplies the remainder. The chain links TRBV19 to TRBJ1-6; 7 positions agree with TRBD1. The CDR3 extends over 14 amino acids. J gave up 6 bases and V 3 bases, and 2 bases lay outside the gene matches. Germline loops: CDR1 LNHDA, CDR2 SQIVND (reference sequence). The CDR3 loop is CASSMTGSNSPLHF. CDR3 DNA, as far as it was read: TGTGCCAGTAGTATGACAGGGTCTAATTCACCC.

On this clone: The observed sequence ends 3 residues before the CDR3 terminus, with the missing tail filled in from the germline J gene. The V call is TRBV18, the J call TRBJ1-3, with D possibly matching TRBD1 (6 bases). CDR1 and CDR2 from the germline V gene are KGHSH and LQKENI. The V end was cut by 3 bases, the J end by 4 bases, with 13 bases between. The CDR3 contains 15 residues. The CDR3: CASSPSGAVGNTIYF. The CDR3 bases that were read are TGTGCCAGCTCACCGTCAGGGGCTGTCGGAAACACC.

This clone was recorded at least ten times. The CDR3 DNA, read in part, is TGTGCCAGCAGTCCCTCGGGAGATACG. It translates to CASSPSGDT. The full CDR3 protein is CASSPSGDTQYF. V usage is TRBV2 and J usage is TRBJ2-3; unclear D gene. The sequenced fragment ends 3 residues before the CDR3 boundary, so the rest is inferred from the germline J gene. The CDR3 spans 12 residues. Germline V gene sequence: CDR1 SNHLY, CDR2 FYNNEI. The V end lost 5 bases, the J end lost 5 bases, and 8 bases lay between the germline ends. Full variable domain (rest looked up from reference TRBV2 and TRBJ2-3): EPEVTQTPSHQVTQMGQEVILRCVPISNHLYFYWYRQILGQKVEFLVSFYNNEISEKSEIFDDQFSVERPDGSNFTLKIRSTKLEDSAMYFCASSPSGDTQYFGPGTRLTVL.

This clone was detected only a few times. The read comes to an end 3 residues before the CDR3 does, leaving the germline J gene to fill in the end. The chain is built from TRBV7-6 and TRBJ2-7; no reliable D call. This CDR3 contains 14 residues. Germline CDR1 SGHVS, CDR2 FNYEAQ. Trimming took 5 bases from V and 4 from J, leaving 15 bases between them. This CDR3 reads CASSHDVGSYEQYF. The CDR3 bases that were read are TGTGCCAGCAGCCACGATGTAGGGTCGTACGAG. The full variable domain, in which reference TRBV7-6 and TRBJ2-7 provide the parts outside the CDR3, is GAGVSQSPRYKVTKRGQDVALRCDPISGHVSLYWYRQALGQGPEFLTYFNYEAQQDKSGLPNDRFSAERPEGSISTLTIQRTEQRDSAMYRCASSHDVGSYEQYFGPGTRLTVT.

Regarding this clone: The read is 3 residues too short to cover the CDR3 end, so that end is filled in from the germline J gene. The chain recombines TRBV30 with TRBJ1-5; D call uncertain. Between the trimmed V and J ends, which lost 0 bases and 3 bases, there was a span of 9 bases. There are 14 residues in the CDR3. Germline loops: CDR1 GTSNPN, CDR2 SVGIG (reference sequence). The CDR3 reads CAWSVGTVNQPQHF. The sequenced part of the CDR3 DNA is TGTGCCTGGAGTGTCGGTACAGTCAATCAGCCC.

With respect to this clone: From the germline J gene comes the end of the CDR3, since the read stops 3 residues before it. J is TRBJ2-7 and V is TRBV6-2 or TRBV6-3, with 10 bases fitting TRBD2. The J segment lost 3 bases and the V segment lost 2 bases, leaving 10 bases of the junction unmatched. There are 17 residues in the CDR3. Germline V gene sequence: CDR1 MNHEY, CDR2 SVGEGT. CDR3 bases read: TGTGCCAGCAGTTACCGGGTAGCGGGGGGTATTGACTACGAG. This gives the protein CASSYRVAGGIDYE. The complete CDR3 sequence is CASSYRVAGGIDYEQYF.

This clone was seen many times. The read gets to within 3 residues of the CDR3 end, and the germline J gene fills in the rest. The J gene is TRBJ2-3, the V gene TRBV9; D is unresolved. Germline values: CDR1 SGDLS, CDR2 YYNGEE. Trimming shortened V by 7 bases and J by 2 bases, and 11 bases separated the two germline ends. This CDR3 has 13 residues. CDR3 bases read: TGTGCCAGCCACCCCAGCGACACAGATACG. This encodes CASHPSDTDT. The whole CDR3 protein reads CASHPSDTDTQYF. Combining the CDR3 with reference TRBV9 and TRBJ2-3 gives the whole variable domain DSGVTQTPKHLITATGQRVTLRCSPRSGDLSVYWYQQSLDQGLQFLIQYYNGEERAKGNILERFSAQQFPDLHSELNLSSLELGDSALYFCASHPSDTDTQYFGPGTRLTVL.

A remark on this clone: Read coverage stops 3 residues before the CDR3 terminus; the germline J gene supplies the remainder. The J gene is TRBJ2-7, the V gene TRBV2; TRBD1 aligns across 8 bases. Trimming removed 5 bases from V and 6 bases from J; junction bases left unmatched: 9. The CDR3 extends over 14 amino acids. Germline V gene data show CDR1 as SNHLY and CDR2 as FYNNEI. CDR3 DNA, as far as it was read: TGTGCCAGCAGTAAGACAGGGGAAGGCAGCGAG. The encoded protein is CASSKTGEGSE. The entire CDR3 sequence reads CASSKTGEGSEQYF.

Worth noting for this clone: The read comes to an end 3 residues before the CDR3 does, leaving the germline J gene to fill in the end. The J gene is TRBJ1-5, the V gene TRBV19, with a weak D call TRBD1 (6 bases). This CDR3 has 14 amino acids. CDR1 and CDR2 (germline): LNHDA, SQIVND (reference sequence). V shed 5 bases and J shed 4 bases, with 12 bases lying between them. Partial CDR3 DNA: TGTGCCAGTAGTTATAACAGGGCGAATCAGCCC. It encodes CASSYNRANQP. The whole CDR3 sequence is CASSYNRANQPQHF.

This clone was observed at least ten times. The CDR3 end lies 3 residues beyond the end of the read and is filled in from the germline J gene. V is TRBV11-3 and J is TRBJ1-4, with D perhaps TRBD1 (6 bases). Germline assignment: CDR1 SGHNT and CDR2 YENEEA. The CDR3 length is 15 residues. Trimming removed 5 bases from V and 10 bases from J, with 20 bases in between. The CDR3 is CASSPQTGPQGKLFF. CDR3 DNA, as far as it was read: TGTGCCAGCAGCCCGCAGACAGGTCCCCAGGGAAAA.

This clone was recorded at least ten times. The CDR3 end is not reached by the read, which stops 3 residues before it; the germline J gene fills it in. The chain links TRBV29-1 to TRBJ2-1, with 7 bases fitting TRBD1. CDR1 is SQVTM, CDR2 ANQGSEA, per germline. Unmatched junction bases numbered 5, after V lost 2 bases and J lost 4 bases. The CDR3 consists of 14 residues. The CDR3 reads CSVELGDSYNEQFF. CDR3 DNA (partial): TGCAGCGTTGAACTTGGGGACAGTTACAATGAG.

A few counts support this clone. The missing CDR3 end, 3 residues past where the read stops, is filled in from the germline J gene. The rearrangement links TRBV19 to TRBJ1-5; TRBD1 matches at 7 bases. From germline, CDR1 is LNHDA and CDR2 SQIVND (reference sequence). The CDR3 length is 13 residues. V lost 6 bases and J lost 2; bases outside the gene matches: 1. Partial CDR3 DNA: TGTGCCAGTAGAGACAGGGGCAATCAGCCC. It yields the protein CASRDRGNQP. The entire CDR3 reads CASRDRGNQPQHF.

This clone appeared a few times. CDR3 residues: CAWSVRGGHHEQYF. The sequenced CDR3 bases are TGTGCCTGGAGTGTTAGGGGGGGCCACCACGAG. The chain links TRBV30 to TRBJ2-7, with a possible D match to TRBD2 (7 bases). The read ends 3 residues early relative to the CDR3; the germline J gene fills the gap. The CDR3 runs to 14 residues. Germline V lookup: CDR1 GTSNPN, CDR2 SVGIG (reference sequence). V lost 0 bases, J lost 5 bases, and 14 bases lay in between.

This clone turned up a few times. The read halts 3 residues ahead of the CDR3 end, with the missing end drawn from the germline J gene. The chain recombines TRBV7-3 with TRBJ1-6; possible D gene TRBD1, 6 bases. The V gene's germline CDR1 is SGHTA and CDR2 FQGTGA. The CDR3 covers 16 residues. Trimming left V 5 bases short and J 7 bases short, with 18 bases between. The sequenced part of the CDR3 DNA is TGTGCCAGCAGCCAATCCGCGGGACACCTGAATTCACCC. Translating gives CASSQSAGHLNSP. The CDR3 in its entirety is CASSQSAGHLNSPLHF.

This clone has only a few counts. The part of the CDR3 DNA that was read is TGTGCCAGCAGTGTAAGACTAGCGGGGGGGCGAGATACG. It specifies CASSVRLAGGRDT. The complete CDR3 protein is CASSVRLAGGRDTQYF. This chain uses TRBV6-1 with TRBJ2-3; 14 bases line up with TRBD2. The CDR3 goes on 3 residues after the read ends, and that part is filled in from the germline J gene. V gave up 4 bases and J gave up 5 bases; unmatched junction bases: 5. Germline lookup yields CDR1 MNHNS and CDR2 SASEGT. The length of the CDR3 is 16 residues.

This clone has ten or more counts. The missing CDR3 end, 3 residues past where the read stops, is filled in from the germline J gene. The chain has TRBV29-1 and TRBJ2-7, with 7 bases fitting TRBD2. V dropped 8 bases and J dropped 6; count of bases not matched to a gene: 16. In germline, CDR1 is SQVTM, CDR2 ANQGSEA. There are 14 residues in the CDR3. CDR3 in amino acids: CSIISSGSYSEQYF. CDR3 DNA, as far as it was read: TGCAGCATCATTTCTAGCGGAAGTTATTCCGAG.

Many counts were recorded for this clone. The CDR3 end lies 3 residues beyond the end of the read and is filled in from the germline J gene. The V call is TRBV7-3, the J call TRBJ1-1, with unresolved D. Between the trimmed V and J ends, which lost 2 bases and 3 bases, there was a span of 13 bases. Germline V gene data show CDR1 as SGHTA and CDR2 as FQGTGA. The CDR3 extends over 15 amino acids. Incomplete CDR3 DNA: TGTGCCAGCAGCTTATTGGGCTTTTGGGACACTGAA. This sequence encodes CASSLLGFWDTE. The entire CDR3 is CASSLLGFWDTEAFF.

About this clone: The read ends 3 residues before the CDR3 terminus; that terminus is restored from the germline J gene. The chain carries TRBV18 and TRBJ2-7; D uncertain. From germline, CDR1 is KGHSH and CDR2 LQKENI. The CDR3 length is 14 residues. V was shortened by 3 bases and J by 4 bases, with 13 bases between the two germline ends. CDR3 bases read: TGTGCCAGCTCACCCCCGCTTGCGACTTACGAG. Its protein product is CASSPPLATYE. The entire CDR3 protein is CASSPPLATYEQYF.

This clone appeared a few times. The CDR3 end falls 3 residues outside the read, so it is completed with the germline J gene. The chain links TRBV11-1 to TRBJ2-3; TRBD2 might be the D (6 bases). The V gene lost 3 bases and the J gene lost 7 bases, with 17 bases spanning the gap. The CDR3 extends over 15 amino acids. CDR1 is SGHAT and CDR2 is FQDESV in the germline V gene (reference sequence). CDR3: CASSFSAGRLNTQYF. The sequenced CDR3 bases are TGTGCCAGCAGCTTCTCGGCGGGGAGGCTAAATACG.

In regard to this clone: The read comes to an end 3 residues before the CDR3 does, leaving the germline J gene to fill in the end. This chain uses TRBV6-2 or TRBV6-3 with TRBJ1-1, with D maybe TRBD1 (6 bases). The CDR3 extends over 13 amino acids. V lost 6 bases and J lost 6, with 14 bases in between. Looked up from germline, CDR1 is MNHEY and CDR2 is SVGEGT. Incomplete CDR3 DNA: TGTGCCAGCAGGCCACAGGGTGGCGCTGAA. It specifies CASRPQGGAE. The entire CDR3 protein is CASRPQGGAEAFF.

This clone occurred many times. From the germline J gene comes the end of the CDR3, since the read stops 3 residues before it. The J gene is TRBJ1-5, the V gene TRBV19, with D perhaps TRBD1 (5 bases). Trimming removed 4 bases at V and 9 bases at J, with 10 bases between. The CDR3 has 12 residues. In germline, CDR1 is LNHDA, CDR2 SQIVND (reference sequence). CDR3 protein: CASSTGGGPQHF. The CDR3 bases that were read are TGTGCCAGTAGTACGGGCGGGGGGCCC.

Concerning this clone: The read comes to an end 3 residues before the CDR3 does, leaving the germline J gene to fill in the end. J is TRBJ1-5 and V is TRBV30; D call uncertain. The V end lost 3 bases, the J end lost 0 bases, and 12 bases lay between the germline ends. CDR1 and CDR2 (germline): GTSNPN, SVGIG (reference sequence). The CDR3 spans 15 residues. CDR3 bases read: TGTGCCTGGAGGGCTACGGACTTTAGCAATCAGCCC. The encoded protein is CAWRATDFSNQP. The whole CDR3 region reads CAWRATDFSNQPQHF. The variable domain in full, with the rest retrieved from reference TRBV30 and TRBJ1-5, is SQTIHQWPATLVQPVGSPLSLECTVEGTSNPNLYWYRQAAGRGLQLLFYSVGIGQISSEVPQNLSASRPQDRQFILSSKKLLLSDSGFYLCAWRATDFSNQPQHFGDGTRLSIL.

This clone appeared many times. The observed sequence ends 3 residues before the CDR3 terminus, with the missing tail filled in from the germline J gene. V and J are TRBV7-9 and TRBJ1-1, with 7 bases identical to TRBD1. CDR3 length equals 15 residues. Germline CDR1 reads SEHNR; CDR2 reads FQNEAQ (reference sequence). V lost 3 bases, J lost 4 bases, and 8 bases stayed unmatched. CDR3 DNA (partial): TGTGCCAGCAGCTTCAAGGGGGCCCTGAGCACTGAA. This encodes CASSFKGALSTE. The complete CDR3 protein is CASSFKGALSTEAFF.